These 26 T cell receptor beta chains were all obtained from the same sample, sequenced in a study of Graves' ophthalmopathy and Graves' hyperthyroidism. RNA transcripts yielded amplified TCR beta CDR3 regions. RT-PCR in the first round used HTBI primers; a second-round multiplex PCR followed. TCRdb recomputed calls from the multiplex PCR reads with MiXCR, one row per CDR3 protein. The repertoire consists of more than 550,000 distinct CDR3 sequences, with 35% to 50% occurring once and the leading ten covering over 2.5%. The sequenced sample consisted of peripheral blood. The receptors come from an adult man with Graves' ophthalmopathy.

The V call is TRBV19, the J call TRBJ1-1; 9 bases align to TRBD1. The J segment lost 1 base and the V segment lost 7 bases, leaving 13 bases of the junction unmatched. The germline V gene has CDR1 LNHDA and CDR2 SQIVND (reference sequence). The CDR3 loop spans 17 amino acids. CDR3 nucleotide sequence: TGTGCCAGTACCTATATAACGACAGGGGGAGAGAACACTGAAGCTTTCTTT. As protein: CASTYITTGGENTEAFF.

In this sample, this clonotype turned up once. The chain has TRBV19 and TRBJ2-2, with 7 bases that match TRBD2. CDR1 is LNHDA, CDR2 SQIVND, per germline (reference sequence). The CDR3 runs 17 residues. The V gene end was trimmed by 4 bases and the J gene end by 6 bases; junction bases not matched to a gene: 14. Here the CDR3 DNA reads TGTGCCAGTAGTACCTACGCTCGCGGGAGATCGGCCGGGGAGCTGTTTTTT. As protein: CASSTYARGRSAGELFF.

The chain joins TRBV12-3 or TRBV12-4 to TRBJ1-5; D unresolved. The CDR3 is 18 residues long. V shed 2 bases and J shed 0 bases, with 17 bases lying between them. The CDR3, as DNA: TGTGCCAGCAGTTTACGTCGGGGTGCCGAGAATAGCAATCAGCCCCAGCATTTT. Its protein is CASSLRRGAENSNQPQHF.

This clonotype was observed at least ten times. The chain joins TRBV9 to TRBJ2-7; 7 bases align to TRBD2. Unmatched junction bases numbered 3, after V lost 3 bases and J lost 3 bases. The CDR3 length is 13 residues. The V gene's germline CDR1 is SGDLS and CDR2 YYNGEE. Here the CDR3 reads CASSDGLGYEQYF. In DNA, the CDR3 is TGTGCCAGCAGCGATGGACTAGGCTACGAGCAGTACTTC. Looking up the rest from reference TRBV9 and TRBJ2-7 gives the full variable domain: DSGVTQTPKHLITATGQRVTLRCSPRSGDLSVYWYQQSLDQGLQFLIQYYNGEERAKGNILERFSAQQFPDLHSELNLSSLELGDSALYFCASSDGLGYEQYFGPGTRLTVT.

The gene calls are TRBV10-3 and TRBJ2-5; 8 nucleotides match TRBD1. There are 18 residues in the CDR3. J was trimmed by 3 bases and V by 2 bases; bases with no gene match: 14. Looked up from germline, CDR1 is ENHRY and CDR2 is SYGVKD. CDR3 residues: CAISELQGGQGPKETQYF. DNA for the CDR3: TGTGCCATCAGTGAGCTTCAGGGTGGACAGGGACCCAAAGAGACCCAGTACTTC.

The genes are TRBV20-1 and TRBJ2-7; tentative D call: TRBD1 (6 bases). The CDR3 runs 15 residues. The ends were cut back, 0 bases at V and 7 bases at J, with 19 bases in the middle. The V gene's germline CDR1 is DFQATT and CDR2 SNEGSKA (reference sequence). CDR3 region: CSAREDSTQRREQYF. The CDR3 DNA reads as TGCAGTGCTAGAGAGGACAGTACTCAAAGGAGAGAGCAGTACTTC.

V usage is TRBV9 and J usage is TRBJ1-2, with 12 bases lining up with TRBD1. Per germline, CDR1 SGDLS and CDR2 YYNGEE. V lost 3 bases, J lost 6 bases, and 6 bases stayed unmatched. This CDR3 contains 15 residues. DNA of the CDR3: TGTGCCAGCAGCGAGGGGGACAGGGGGCGGAATGGCTACACCTTC. Translating it yields CASSEGDRGRNGYTF. The whole variable domain, remainder taken from reference TRBV9 and TRBJ1-2, is DSGVTQTPKHLITATGQRVTLRCSPRSGDLSVYWYQQSLDQGLQFLIQYYNGEERAKGNILERFSAQQFPDLHSELNLSSLELGDSALYFCASSEGDRGRNGYTFGSGTRLTVV.

CDR3 residues: CASIQRTHHQNTQYF. DNA for the CDR3: TGTGCCAGCATCCAGCGGACCCACCACCAGAACACGCAGTATTTT. The V gene is TRBV5-6, the J gene TRBJ2-3; a possible D gene is TRBD2 (5 bases). The ends were cut back, 6 bases at V and 9 bases at J, with 23 bases in the middle. Germline loops: CDR1 SGHDT, CDR2 YYEEEE. The length of the CDR3 is 15 residues.

The chain links TRBV10-3 to TRBJ2-7; 10 bases are shared with TRBD1. V was clipped by 6 bases and J by 7 bases; unmatched bases: 9. This CDR3 is 14 amino acids long. The germline V gene has CDR1 ENHRY and CDR2 SYGVKD. DNA of the CDR3: TGTGCCATCAGCCGACAGGGGGCCCGAAGGGAGCAGTACTTC. Translation: CAISRQGARREQYF.

This clonotype was recorded at least ten times. J is TRBJ2-5 and V is TRBV14; 9 bases align to TRBD2. Germline V lookup: CDR1 SGHDN, CDR2 FVKESK. Trimming removed 3 bases from V and 4 bases from J; junction bases left unmatched: 3. The CDR3 consists of 14 residues. CDR3 sequence: CASSQALAGETQYF. The DNA of the CDR3 is TGTGCCAGCAGCCAGGCACTAGCGGGAGAGACCCAGTACTTC.

V is TRBV11-3 and J is TRBJ1-2; TRBD1 aligns across 9 bases. The CDR3 is made up of 15 amino acids. Germline V gives CDR1 SGHNT, CDR2 YENEEA. V lost 0 bases to trimming and J lost 4 bases; unmatched junction nucleotides: 3. DNA of the CDR3: TGTGCCAGCAGCTTAGAGGGACAGGGCGTCTATGGCTACACCTTC. It codes for CASSLEGQGVYGYTF.

This clonotype was counted ten times or more. The chain carries TRBV19 and TRBJ1-2; D uncertain. CDR1 is LNHDA and CDR2 is SQIVND in the germline V gene (reference sequence). The V and J ends lost 8 bases and 2 bases respectively, with 12 bases between them. The CDR3 spans 13 residues. The chain's CDR3 is CASSPEANYGYTF. The CDR3 bases are TGTGCCAGTTCGCCAGAGGCCAACTATGGCTACACCTTC. Complete variable domain (other parts from reference TRBV19 and TRBJ1-2): DGGITQSPKYLFRKEGQNVTLSCEQNLNHDAMYWYRQDPGQGLRLIYYSQIVNDFQKGDIAEGYSVSREKKESFPLTVTSAQKNPTAFYLCASSPEANYGYTFGSGTRLTVV.

This sequence joins TRBV7-2 and TRBJ2-7; maybe TRBD2 (6 bases). The CDR3 spans 16 residues. The V and J ends lost 2 bases and 1 base respectively, with 15 bases between them. The germline V gene encodes CDR1 SGHTA and CDR2 FQGNSA. The DNA for the CDR3 is TGTGCCAGCAGCTTATCTGGGACTCCGCCTTCCTACGAGCAGTACTTC. Its translation: CASSLSGTPPSYEQYF.

Many counts were recorded for this clonotype. The chain carries TRBV7-2 and TRBJ1-5; no definite D call. Germline loops: CDR1 SGHTA, CDR2 FQGNSA. V was pared by 2 bases and J by 5 bases, with 13 bases between. This CDR3 has 15 amino acids. CDR3 region: CASSLYLTMDQPQHF. As DNA, the CDR3 is TGTGCCAGCAGCTTATATCTCACCATGGATCAGCCCCAGCATTTT.

This clonotype was observed a few times. The chain is built from TRBV20-1 and TRBJ2-3; D call uncertain. The ends were cut back, 3 bases at V and 3 bases at J, with 10 bases in the middle. The germline V gene has CDR1 DFQATT and CDR2 SNEGSKA (reference sequence). This CDR3 is built from 13 residues. CDR3 nucleotide sequence: TGCAGTGCTAGCGTGGCGTCGACAGATACGCAGTATTTT. Amino acid sequence: CSASVASTDTQYF.

This rearrangement joins TRBV3-1 to TRBJ1-4; D uncertain. Trimming removed 1 base at V and 7 bases at J, with 13 bases between. The CDR3 length is 15 residues. The germline V gene encodes CDR1 LGHDT and CDR2 YNNKEL (reference sequence). The CDR3 sequence is CASSQGGSRGEKLFF. The CDR3 DNA reads as TGTGCCAGCAGCCAAGGAGGGTCAAGAGGTGAAAAACTGTTTTTT.

This clonotype occurred a few times. The V and J genes are TRBV7-9 and TRBJ2-7; 9 nucleotides line up with TRBD1. The CDR3 consists of 14 residues. The germline gives CDR1 SEHNR, CDR2 FQNEAQ (reference sequence). Trimming at V came to 6 bases and at J to 4 bases, leaving 7 bases not matched to a gene. DNA of the CDR3: TGTGCCAGCAGACCCCGGGACAGGGTTTACGAGCAGTACTTC. Residues: CASRPRDRVYEQYF. The variable domain in full, with the rest retrieved from reference TRBV7-9 and TRBJ2-7, is DTGVSQNPRHKITKRGQNVTFRCDPISEHNRLYWYRQTLGQGPEFLTYFQNEAQLEKSRLLSDRFSAERPKGSFSTLEIQRTEQGDSAMYLCASRPRDRVYEQYFGPGTRLTVT.

This clonotype has just a few counts. This rearrangement joins TRBV19 to TRBJ2-7; D uncertain. The germline gives CDR1 LNHDA, CDR2 SQIVND (reference sequence). V gave up 1 base and J gave up 3 bases, with 10 bases separating them. CDR3 length: 14 residues. The CDR3 DNA sequence: TGTGCCAGTAGTATAGGGATAGGGAACTACGAGCAGTACTTC. Translated, it gives CASSIGIGNYEQYF.

This clonotype was counted many times. The chain joins TRBV7-9 to TRBJ1-1; D is perhaps TRBD1 (5 bases). The CDR3 contains 12 residues. Deletions cut 5 bases from V and 4 bases from J, with 8 bases between. Germline CDR1 and CDR2: SEHNR and FQNEAQ (reference sequence). The CDR3 nucleotides read TGTGCCAGCAGCCACGGGGCCACTGAAGCTTTCTTT. It is translated as CASSHGATEAFF.

The chain uses TRBV4-3 and TRBJ1-1; D unresolved. The CDR3 is made up of 17 amino acids. V was clipped by 1 base and J by 0 bases, with 15 bases between them. Looked up from germline, CDR1 is LGHNA and CDR2 is YSLEER. CDR3 sequence: CASSQASTLQMNTEAFF. CDR3 coding DNA: TGCGCCAGCAGCCAAGCATCCACACTCCAGATGAACACTGAAGCTTTCTTT.

J is TRBJ2-5 and V is TRBV11-2; no definite D call. CDR1 SGHAT and CDR2 FQNNGV come from the germline V gene. This CDR3 region has 13 residues. Deletions cut 3 bases from V and 4 bases from J, with 9 bases between. The CDR3 region has the DNA TGTGCCAGCAGCTTCGAGGAATCAGAGACCCAGTACTTC. Protein: CASSFEESETQYF.

This clonotype has at least ten counts. This chain links TRBV29-1 with TRBJ2-5; D perhaps matches TRBD1 (6 bases). The CDR3 consists of 12 residues. Deletions cut 5 bases from V and 3 bases from J, with 10 bases between. The germline V gene has CDR1 SQVTM and CDR2 ANQGSEA. CDR3 DNA: TGCAGCGTTAGTACAGGGAAAGAGACCCAGTACTTC. Protein sequence: CSVSTGKETQYF.

The chain joins TRBV6-2 or TRBV6-3 to TRBJ2-7, with 9 bases fitting TRBD1. The CDR3 is made up of 16 amino acids. Germline loops: CDR1 MNHEY, CDR2 SVGEGT. J was trimmed by 3 bases and V by 7 bases; bases with no gene match: 13. CDR3 residues: CASISRGTGISYEQYF. DNA for the CDR3: TGTGCCAGCATCAGCCGAGGGACAGGGATAAGCTACGAGCAGTACTTC.

This clonotype was seen a single time. The gene calls are TRBV10-3 and TRBJ2-7, with 9 bases matching TRBD1. The CDR3 runs to 14 residues. CDR1 is ENHRY, CDR2 SYGVKD, per germline. The V and J ends lost 3 bases and 7 bases, in that order; junction bases with no gene match: 7. As DNA, the CDR3 is TGTGCCATCAGTGAAGGGACAGGGAAGGGGGAGCAGTACTTC. Translating gives CAISEGTGKGEQYF.

This clonotype was counted many times. The gene calls are TRBV7-9 and TRBJ1-1; D perhaps matches TRBD1 (5 bases). The germline V gene has CDR1 SEHNR and CDR2 FQNEAQ (reference sequence). The CDR3 length is 15 residues. V gave up 5 bases and J gave up 4 bases, with 17 bases separating them. The CDR3 DNA reads TGTGCCAGCAGCGGCCAGGGACGGCCATTCACTGAAGCTTTCTTT. This codes for CASSGQGRPFTEAFF.

This clonotype came up many times. One end of the junction fails to match germline, which may point to a read error. The V call is TRBV27, the J call TRBJ1-2; D is uncertain. This CDR3 is 12 amino acids long. The V gene's germline CDR1 is MNHEY and CDR2 SMNVEV (reference sequence). CDR3: CASSLLERMWVF. Here the CDR3 DNA reads TGTGCCAGCAGTTTATTAGAGCGGATGTGGGTGTTC.